This T cell receptor beta chain was sequenced during a study of blood T cell repertoires in COVID-19. The germline gives CDR1 MGHDK, CDR2 SYGVNS. The V and J ends lost 5 bases and 4 bases, in that order; junction bases with no gene match: 6. This CDR3 is 14 amino acids long. Profiled with immunoSEQ multiplex PCR; TCRdb holds only in-frame clones, not every one. Altogether about 240,000 clones are present, about 86% being singletons, with the ten largest covering 6.2%. Sequenced material: peripheral blood. The source is a man aged 55 to 70 with acute or convalescent COVID-19. The rearrangement links TRBV25-1 to TRBJ2-3, with 7 positions matching TRBD1. CDR3 DNA sequence: TGTGCCAGCAGTAGTAGACAGGGCGCAGATACGCAGTATTTT. This gives the protein CASSSRQGADTQYF.